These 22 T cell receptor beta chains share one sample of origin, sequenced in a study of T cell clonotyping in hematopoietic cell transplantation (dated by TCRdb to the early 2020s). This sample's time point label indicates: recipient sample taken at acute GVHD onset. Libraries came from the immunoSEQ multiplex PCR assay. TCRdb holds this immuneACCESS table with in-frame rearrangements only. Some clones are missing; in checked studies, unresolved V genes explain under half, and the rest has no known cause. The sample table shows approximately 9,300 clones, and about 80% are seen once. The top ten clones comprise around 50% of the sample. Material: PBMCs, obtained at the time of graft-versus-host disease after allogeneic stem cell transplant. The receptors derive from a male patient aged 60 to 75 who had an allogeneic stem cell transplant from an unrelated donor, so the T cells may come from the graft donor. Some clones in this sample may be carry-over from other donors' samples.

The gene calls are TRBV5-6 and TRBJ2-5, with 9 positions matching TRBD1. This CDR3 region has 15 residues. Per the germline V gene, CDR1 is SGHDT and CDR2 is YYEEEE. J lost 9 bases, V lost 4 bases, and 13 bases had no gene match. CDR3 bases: TGTGCCAGCAGCGGACCCGACAGGGGGGAGTTTGCCCAGTACTTC. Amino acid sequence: CASSGPDRGEFAQYF.

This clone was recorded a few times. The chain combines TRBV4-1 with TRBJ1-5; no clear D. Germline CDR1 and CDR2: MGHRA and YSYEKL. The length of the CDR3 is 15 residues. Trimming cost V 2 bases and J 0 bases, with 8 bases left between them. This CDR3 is CASSQTYYSNQPQHF. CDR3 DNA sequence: TGCGCCAGCAGCCAAACTTACTATAGCAATCAGCCCCAGCATTTT.

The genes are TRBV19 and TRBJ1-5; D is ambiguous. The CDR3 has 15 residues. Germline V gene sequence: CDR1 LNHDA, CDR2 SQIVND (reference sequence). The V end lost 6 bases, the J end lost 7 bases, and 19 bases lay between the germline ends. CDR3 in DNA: TGTGCCAGTAGCACAGTTTTCCCGGGAGTCCAGCCCCAGCATTTT. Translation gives CASSTVFPGVQPQHF.

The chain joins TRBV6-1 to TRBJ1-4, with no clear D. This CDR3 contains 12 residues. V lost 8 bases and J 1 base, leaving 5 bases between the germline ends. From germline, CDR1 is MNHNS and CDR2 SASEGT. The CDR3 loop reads CASGRTNEKLFF. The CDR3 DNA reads TGTGCCAGCGGGCGAACTAATGAAAAACTGTTTTTT.

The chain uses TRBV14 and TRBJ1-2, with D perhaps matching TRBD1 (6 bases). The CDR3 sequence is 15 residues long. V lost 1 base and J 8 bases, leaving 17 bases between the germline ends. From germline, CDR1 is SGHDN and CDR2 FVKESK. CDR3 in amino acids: CASSQGSGGAQGYTF. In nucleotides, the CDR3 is TGTGCCAGCAGCCAAGGATCTGGGGGGGCTCAAGGCTACACCTTC.

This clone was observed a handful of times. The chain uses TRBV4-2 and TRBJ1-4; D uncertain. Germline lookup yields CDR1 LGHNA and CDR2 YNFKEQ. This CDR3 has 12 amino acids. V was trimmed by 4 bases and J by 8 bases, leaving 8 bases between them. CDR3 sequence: CASSRVGEKLFF. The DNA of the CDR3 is TGTGCCAGCAGCCGCGTGGGGGAAAAACTGTTTTTT.

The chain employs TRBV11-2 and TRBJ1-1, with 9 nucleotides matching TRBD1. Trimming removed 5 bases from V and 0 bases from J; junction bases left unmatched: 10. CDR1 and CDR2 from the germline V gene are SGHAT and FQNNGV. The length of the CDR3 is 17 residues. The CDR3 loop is CASSRRGQGILNTEAFF. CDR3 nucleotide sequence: TGTGCCAGCAGCCGTCGGGGACAGGGAATTTTGAACACTGAAGCTTTCTTT. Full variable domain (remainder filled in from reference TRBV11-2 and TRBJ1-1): EAGVAQSPRYKIIEKRQSVAFWCNPISGHATLYWYQQILGQGPKLLIQFQNNGVVDDSQLPKDRFSAERLKGVDSTLKIQPAKLEDSAVYLCASSRRGQGILNTEAFFGQGTRLTVV.

CDR3 in amino acids: CASSLLAGAAYEQYF. DNA for the CDR3: TGTGCCAGCAGCTTACTAGCGGGGGCGGCCTACGAGCAGTACTTC. The V gene is TRBV7-2, the J gene TRBJ2-7; 10 nucleotides agree with TRBD2. Looked up from germline, CDR1 is SGHTA and CDR2 is FQGNSA. Trimming took 2 bases from V and 2 from J; bases not matched to a gene: 3. The CDR3 extends over 15 amino acids.

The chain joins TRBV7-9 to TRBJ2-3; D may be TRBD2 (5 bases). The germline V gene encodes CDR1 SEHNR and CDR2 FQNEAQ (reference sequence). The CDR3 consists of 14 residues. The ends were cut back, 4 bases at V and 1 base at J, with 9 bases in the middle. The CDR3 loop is CASSSGTRTDTQYF. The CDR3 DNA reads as TGTGCCAGCAGCTCGGGAACACGCACAGATACGCAGTATTTT.

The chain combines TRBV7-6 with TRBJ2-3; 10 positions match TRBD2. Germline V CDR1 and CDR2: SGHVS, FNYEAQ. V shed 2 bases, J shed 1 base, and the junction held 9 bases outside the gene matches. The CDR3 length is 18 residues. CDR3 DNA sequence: TGTGCCAGCAGCTTAAAGAGCGGGGGGGCGGGCGGCACAGATACGCAGTATTTT. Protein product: CASSLKSGGAGGTDTQYF. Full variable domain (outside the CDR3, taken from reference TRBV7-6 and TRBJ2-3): GAGVSQSPRYKVTKRGQDVALRCDPISGHVSLYWYRQALGQGPEFLTYFNYEAQQDKSGLPNDRFSAERPEGSISTLTIQRTEQRDSAMYRCASSLKSGGAGGTDTQYFGPGTRLTVL.

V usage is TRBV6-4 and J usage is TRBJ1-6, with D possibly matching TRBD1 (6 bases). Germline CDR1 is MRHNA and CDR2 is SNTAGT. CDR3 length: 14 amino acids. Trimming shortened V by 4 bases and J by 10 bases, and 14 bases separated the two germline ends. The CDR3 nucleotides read TGTGCCAGCAGTGTGGCGGGACATTACTCACCCCTCCACTTT. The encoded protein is CASSVAGHYSPLHF.

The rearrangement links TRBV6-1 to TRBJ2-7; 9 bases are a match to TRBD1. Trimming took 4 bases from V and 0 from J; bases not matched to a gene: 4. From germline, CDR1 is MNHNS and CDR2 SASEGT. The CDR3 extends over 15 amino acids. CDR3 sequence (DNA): TGTGCCAGCAGTGCAGAGACAGGGGGCTCCTACGAGCAGTACTTC. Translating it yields CASSAETGGSYEQYF.

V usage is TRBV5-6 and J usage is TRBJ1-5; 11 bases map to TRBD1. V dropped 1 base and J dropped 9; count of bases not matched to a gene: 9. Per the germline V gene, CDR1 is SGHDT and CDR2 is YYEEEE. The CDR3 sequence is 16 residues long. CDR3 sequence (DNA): TGTGCCAGCAGCTTGCTCGGACAGGGGGCCGCTTCGCCCCAGCATTTT. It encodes CASSLLGQGAASPQHF.

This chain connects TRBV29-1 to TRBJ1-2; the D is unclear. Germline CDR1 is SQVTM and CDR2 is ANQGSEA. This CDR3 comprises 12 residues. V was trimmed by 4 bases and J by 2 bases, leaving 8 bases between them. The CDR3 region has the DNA TGCAGCGTTGCTTACCTGAACTATGGCTACACCTTC. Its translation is CSVAYLNYGYTF.

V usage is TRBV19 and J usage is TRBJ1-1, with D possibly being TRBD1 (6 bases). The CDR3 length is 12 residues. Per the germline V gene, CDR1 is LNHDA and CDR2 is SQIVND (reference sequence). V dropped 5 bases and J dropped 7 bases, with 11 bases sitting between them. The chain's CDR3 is CASSQDSREAFF. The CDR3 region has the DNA TGTGCCAGTAGTCAGGACAGTCGTGAAGCTTTCTTT.

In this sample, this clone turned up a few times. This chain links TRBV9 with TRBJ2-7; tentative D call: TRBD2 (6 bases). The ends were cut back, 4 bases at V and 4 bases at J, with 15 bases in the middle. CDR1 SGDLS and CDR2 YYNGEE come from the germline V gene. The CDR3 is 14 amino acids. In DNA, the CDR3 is TGTGCCAGCAGCCCCAGCACGGGGGAGTACGAGCAGTACTTC. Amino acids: CASSPSTGEYEQYF.

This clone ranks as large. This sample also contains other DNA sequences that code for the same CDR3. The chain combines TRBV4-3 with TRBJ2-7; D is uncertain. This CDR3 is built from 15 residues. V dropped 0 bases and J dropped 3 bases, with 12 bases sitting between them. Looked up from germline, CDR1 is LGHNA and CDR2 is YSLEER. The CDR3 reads CASSQDASGGYEQYF. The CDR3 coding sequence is TGCGCCAGCAGCCAAGACGCATCAGGCGGCTACGAGCAGTACTTC.

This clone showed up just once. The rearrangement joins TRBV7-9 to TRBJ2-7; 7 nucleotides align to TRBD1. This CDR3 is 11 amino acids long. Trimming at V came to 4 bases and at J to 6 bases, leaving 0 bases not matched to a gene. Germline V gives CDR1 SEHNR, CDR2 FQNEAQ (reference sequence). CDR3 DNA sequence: TGTGCCAGCAGCTGGACAGGCGAGCAGTACTTC. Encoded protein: CASSWTGEQYF.

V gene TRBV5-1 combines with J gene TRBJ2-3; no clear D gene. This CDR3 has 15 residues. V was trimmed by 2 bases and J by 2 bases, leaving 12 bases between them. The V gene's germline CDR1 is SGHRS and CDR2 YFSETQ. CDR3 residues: CASSFGNKHTDTQYF. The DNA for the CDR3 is TGCGCCAGCAGCTTTGGGAATAAGCACACAGATACGCAGTATTTT. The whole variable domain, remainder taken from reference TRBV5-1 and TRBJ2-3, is KAGVTQTPRYLIKTRGQQVTLSCSPISGHRSVSWYQQTPGQGLQFLFEYFSETQRNKGNFPGRFSGRQFSNSRSEMNVSTLELGDSALYLCASSFGNKHTDTQYFGPGTRLTVL.

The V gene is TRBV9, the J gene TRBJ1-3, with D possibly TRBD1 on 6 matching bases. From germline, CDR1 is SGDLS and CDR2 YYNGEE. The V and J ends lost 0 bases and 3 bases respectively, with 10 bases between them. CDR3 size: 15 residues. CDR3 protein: CASSVEGTFGNTIYF. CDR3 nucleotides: TGTGCCAGCAGCGTAGAAGGGACATTTGGAAACACCATATATTTT.

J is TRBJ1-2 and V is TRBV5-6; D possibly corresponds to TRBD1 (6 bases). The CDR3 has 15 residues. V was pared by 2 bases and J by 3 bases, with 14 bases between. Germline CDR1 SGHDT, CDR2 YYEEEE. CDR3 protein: CASSFRTAGDYGYTF. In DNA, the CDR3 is TGTGCCAGCAGCTTCCGGACAGCGGGCGACTATGGCTACACCTTC.

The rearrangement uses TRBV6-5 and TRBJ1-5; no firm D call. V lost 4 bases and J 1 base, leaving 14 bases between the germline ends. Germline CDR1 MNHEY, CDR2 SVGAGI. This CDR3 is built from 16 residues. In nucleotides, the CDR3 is TGTGCCAGCAGTTTCTCCGGGGAGCCCAGCAATCAGCCCCAGCATTTT. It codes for CASSFSGEPSNQPQHF.